A single sample is the source of the 10 T cell receptor beta chains below, sequenced in a study of cytomegalovirus exposure and HLA in healthy donors. The PCR was carried out with 60 Vbeta primers and 13 Jbeta primers. Repertoires were generated with immunoSEQ multiplex PCR, while TCRdb's copy carries only in-frame clones and drops some. Of roughly 79,000 clones listed, approximately 81% are singletons. The material sequenced was PBMCs. The receptor set was obtained from a woman aged 45-59 years in good health and CMV-seropositive.

The gene calls are TRBV30 and TRBJ2-1, with 11 bases aligning to TRBD2. With V trimmed by 1 base and J by 6 bases, 11 bases remained unmatched. Germline assignment: CDR1 GTSNPN and CDR2 SVGIG (reference sequence). There are 17 residues in the CDR3. The CDR3 here is CAWSAYSGRAGANEQFF. The CDR3 DNA sequence: TGTGCCTGGAGTGCCTATAGCGGGAGGGCCGGGGCCAATGAGCAGTTCTTC.

This sequence joins TRBV29-1 and TRBJ2-1, with 8 bases lining up with TRBD1. The ends lost 4 bases at V and 7 bases at J; junction bases unmatched: 6. Germline CDR1 reads SQVTM; CDR2 reads ANQGSEA. The CDR3 runs to 13 residues. CDR3 sequence (DNA): TGCAGCGTTGCCCCGACAGGGGTTAATGAGCAGTTCTTC. This sequence encodes CSVAPTGVNEQFF.

The rearrangement links TRBV7-9 to TRBJ2-1; D possibly corresponds to TRBD1 (6 bases). The germline V gene has CDR1 SEHNR and CDR2 FQNEAQ (reference sequence). CDR3 length: 14 amino acids. V was cut by 5 bases and J by 7 bases, with 15 bases left in between. Written as DNA, the CDR3 is TGTGCCAGCAGCCGGGCTAGTACAGGGAATGAGCAGTTCTTC. Protein sequence: CASSRASTGNEQFF.

CDR3 in amino acids: CATSAGQYNQPQHF. CDR3 in DNA: TGTGCCACCAGCGCGGGACAGTACAATCAGCCCCAGCATTTT. This chain connects TRBV15 to TRBJ1-5, with 7 bases identical to TRBD1. The CDR3 runs to 14 residues. Germline assignment: CDR1 LNHNV and CDR2 YYDKDF (reference sequence). V shed 5 bases, J shed 3 bases, and the junction held 4 bases outside the gene matches. Together with reference TRBV15 and TRBJ1-5, the CDR3 gives the full variable domain: DAMVIQNPRYQVTQFGKPVTLSCSQTLNHNVMYWYQQKSSQAPKLLFHYYDKDFNNEADTPDNFQSRRPNTSFCFLDIRSPGLGDTAMYLCATSAGQYNQPQHFGDGTRLSIL.

This chain connects TRBV2 to TRBJ2-7; 9 nucleotides align to TRBD2. Germline CDR1 is SNHLY and CDR2 is FYNNEI. This CDR3 comprises 13 residues. V lost 7 bases, J lost 3 bases, and 4 bases stayed unmatched. CDR3 protein: CASKGSGSYEQYF. In DNA form, the CDR3 reads TGTGCCAGCAAGGGTAGCGGGAGCTACGAGCAGTACTTC.

This chain uses TRBV28 with TRBJ1-1, with D possibly matching TRBD1 (5 bases). The CDR3 has 13 residues. V lost 6 bases to trimming and J lost 8 bases, with 16 bases between them. Per germline, CDR1 MDHEN and CDR2 SYDVKM. CDR3: CASRYRLGLEAFF. The CDR3 nucleotides are TGTGCCAGCAGGTACAGGTTGGGGCTGGAAGCTTTCTTT.

V gene TRBV14 combines with J gene TRBJ1-1; 8 bases line up with TRBD1. V trimming: 5 bases; J trimming: 1 base; junction bases outside the gene matches: 9. The CDR3 totals 16 residues. Germline assignment: CDR1 SGHDN and CDR2 FVKESK. The CDR3 region is CASSSLPGQENTEAFF. CDR3 in DNA: TGTGCCAGCAGCTCTCTGCCGGGACAGGAGAACACTGAAGCTTTCTTT.

The chain carries TRBV10-2 and TRBJ2-5, with TRBD1 as a possible D gene (7 bases). Germline assignment: CDR1 WSHSY and CDR2 SAAADI. Trimming shortened V by 3 bases and J by 11 bases, and 16 bases separated the two germline ends. The CDR3 is 13 residues long. The chain's CDR3 is CASSDPTGTSQYF. CDR3 nucleotide sequence: TGCGCCAGCAGTGACCCGACAGGGACTTCGCAGTACTTC.

This chain uses TRBV6-5 with TRBJ2-4, with D perhaps TRBD1 (5 bases). V gave up 7 bases and J gave up 0 bases, with 10 bases separating them. Germline-derived CDR1 and CDR2 are MNHEY and SVGAGI. This CDR3 is 14 amino acids long. As DNA, the CDR3 is TGTGCCAGCACCGGACATTTAGCCAAAAACATTCAGTACTTC. Encoded protein: CASTGHLAKNIQYF.

The chain carries TRBV18 and TRBJ1-2; weak D call: TRBD1 (5 bases). V lost 3 bases and J 8 bases, leaving 13 bases between the germline ends. From germline, CDR1 is KGHSH and CDR2 LQKENI. The CDR3 covers 13 residues. The CDR3 sequence is CASSPDSLVGYTF. DNA of the CDR3: TGTGCCAGCTCACCTGACAGTCTAGTGGGCTACACCTTC.